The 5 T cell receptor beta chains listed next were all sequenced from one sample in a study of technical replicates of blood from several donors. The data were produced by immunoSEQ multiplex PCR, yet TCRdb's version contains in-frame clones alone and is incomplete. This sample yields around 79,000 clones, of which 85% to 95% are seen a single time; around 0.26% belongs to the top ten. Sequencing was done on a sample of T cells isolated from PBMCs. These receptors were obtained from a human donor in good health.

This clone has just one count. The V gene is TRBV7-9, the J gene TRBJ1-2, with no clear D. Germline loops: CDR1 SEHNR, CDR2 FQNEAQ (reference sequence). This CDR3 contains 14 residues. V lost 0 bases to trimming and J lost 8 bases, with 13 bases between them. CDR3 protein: CASSLAAAAPGYTF. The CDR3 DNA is TGTGCCAGCAGCTTAGCGGCCGCCGCTCCGGGCTACACCTTC. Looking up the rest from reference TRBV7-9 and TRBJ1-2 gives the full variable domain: DTGVSQNPRHKITKRGQNVTFRCDPISEHNRLYWYRQTLGQGPEFLTYFQNEAQLEKSRLLSDRFSAERPKGSFSTLEIQRTEQGDSAMYLCASSLAAAAPGYTFGSGTRLTVV.

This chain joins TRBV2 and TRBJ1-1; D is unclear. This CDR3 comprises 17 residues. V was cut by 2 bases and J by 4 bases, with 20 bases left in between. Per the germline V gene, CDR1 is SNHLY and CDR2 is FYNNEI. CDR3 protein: CASSEFDVGDYSTEAFF. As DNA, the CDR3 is TGTGCCAGCAGTGAATTTGATGTCGGGGATTATTCCACTGAAGCTTTCTTT. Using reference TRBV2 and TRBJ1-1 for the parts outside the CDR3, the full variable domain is EPEVTQTPSHQVTQMGQEVILRCVPISNHLYFYWYRQILGQKVEFLVSFYNNEISEKSEIFDDQFSVERPDGSNFTLKIRSTKLEDSAMYFCASSEFDVGDYSTEAFFGQGTRLTVV.

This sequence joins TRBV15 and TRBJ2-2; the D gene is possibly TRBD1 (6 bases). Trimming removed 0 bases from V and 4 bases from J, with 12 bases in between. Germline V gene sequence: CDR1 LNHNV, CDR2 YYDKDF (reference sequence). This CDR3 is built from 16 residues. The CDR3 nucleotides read TGTGCCACCAGCAGAGAGGTAGCCAGGGGCACCGGGGAGCTGTTTTTT. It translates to CATSREVARGTGELFF.

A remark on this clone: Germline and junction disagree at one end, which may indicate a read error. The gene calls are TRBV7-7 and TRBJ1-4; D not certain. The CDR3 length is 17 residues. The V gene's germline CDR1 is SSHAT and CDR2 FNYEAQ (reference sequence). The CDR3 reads CASSSYLKHNLNEKLFF. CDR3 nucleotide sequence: TGTGCTAGCAGCTCATATCTCAAACACAATCTTAATGAAAAACTGTTTTTT.

The CDR3 coding sequence is TGTGCCGGCAAAGCGGGGACTAGCACAGATACGCAGTATTTT. Its translation is CAGKAGTSTDTQYF. The gene calls are TRBV2 and TRBJ2-3; 7 positions agree with TRBD2. The CDR3 covers 14 residues. Germline V gene sequence: CDR1 SNHLY, CDR2 FYNNEI. Trimming removed 11 bases from V and 0 bases from J; junction bases left unmatched: 8.